One and the same sample provided the 5 T cell receptor beta chains below, sequenced in a study of cytomegalovirus exposure and HLA in healthy donors. Use of 60 Vbeta and 13 Jbeta primers characterized the PCR. Sequencing used immunoSEQ multiplex PCR; TCRdb keeps in-frame clones, though not all of them. The data contain fewer than 120,000 clones, more than 70% of them seen just once; the ten biggest clones take up roughly 2.9%. Sequencing was performed on PBMCs. Receptor source: an older woman in good health and CMV-seropositive.

The table lists this clone with a few counts. V is TRBV28 and J is TRBJ2-5, with TRBD1 matching over 9 bases. The CDR3 has 15 residues. J lost 2 bases, V lost 4 bases, and 5 bases had no gene match. CDR1 is MDHEN, CDR2 SYDVKM, per germline. CDR3 in DNA: TGTGCCAGCAGTTCCACAGGGGGCAGGCAAGAGACCCAGTACTTC. Protein product: CASSSTGGRQETQYF.

This clone has just one count. The CDR3 bases are TGTGCCAGCAGGGAGGACTCTCTAAGGGAGACCCAGTACTTC. It translates to CASREDSLRETQYF. The gene calls are TRBV27 and TRBJ2-5; TRBD2 is a possible D gene (5 bases). Germline CDR1 and CDR2: MNHEY and SMNVEV (reference sequence). The V end was cut by 6 bases, the J end by 5 bases, with 16 bases between. CDR3 length: 14 residues.

The J gene is TRBJ2-2, the V gene TRBV4-2; 13 bases agree with TRBD2. The length of the CDR3 is 16 residues. Trimming took 2 bases from V and 7 from J; bases not matched to a gene: 4. Germline assignment: CDR1 LGHNA and CDR2 YNFKEQ. The CDR3 coding sequence is TGTGCCAGCAGCCAAACTAGCGGGAGGGTTGTCGGGGAGCTGTTTTTT. Amino acids: CASSQTSGRVVGELFF.

The chain employs TRBV18 and TRBJ1-1, with TRBD1 matching 7 bases. The CDR3 covers 15 residues. Trimming removed 1 base from V and 1 base from J; junction bases left unmatched: 3. CDR1 is KGHSH and CDR2 is LQKENI in the germline V gene. CDR3 region: CASSPRGQQNTEAFF. CDR3 sequence (DNA): TGTGCCAGCTCACCACGGGGACAGCAGAACACTGAAGCTTTCTTT.

This clone was observed a handful of times. For the CDR3, the DNA is TGTGCCAGCAGCGAATATTTGGAGCAGTACTTC. The encoded protein is CASSEYLEQYF. The chain recombines TRBV7-9 with TRBJ2-5; D is ambiguous. With 5 bases removed from V and 11 bases from J, the gap between germline ends came to 12 bases. The CDR3 loop spans 11 amino acids. Germline values: CDR1 SEHNR, CDR2 FQNEAQ (reference sequence).